These 8 T cell receptor beta chains came from one sample sequenced in a study of cytomegalovirus exposure and HLA in healthy donors. Data came from immunoSEQ multiplex PCR; TCRdb stores just in-frame clones and leaves some out. This sample has approximately 210,000 clones; 86% occur once, and the top ten carry approximately 1.5%. The sample was PBMCs. The receptors shown here come from a woman aged 18-29 years in good health and CMV-seronegative.

The chain employs TRBV7-2 and TRBJ2-1; D is unresolved. The germline V and J ends were trimmed by 5 bases and 5 bases, with 10 bases remaining between them. The CDR3 is 13 residues long. Germline loops: CDR1 SGHTA, CDR2 FQGNSA. The CDR3 protein is CASSANRDNEQFF. As DNA, the CDR3 is TGTGCCAGCAGCGCAAACCGAGACAATGAGCAGTTCTTC.

The chain combines TRBV7-9 with TRBJ2-3; TRBD2 matches 10 bases. CDR3 length: 14 amino acids. Germline-derived CDR1 and CDR2 are SEHNR and FQNEAQ (reference sequence). J gave up 4 bases and V 5 bases, and 3 bases lay outside the gene matches. The CDR3 is CASSSSGGADTQYF. The CDR3 region has the DNA TGTGCCAGCAGCAGCAGCGGGGGGGCAGATACGCAGTATTTT. The full variable domain, in which reference TRBV7-9 and TRBJ2-3 provide the parts outside the CDR3, is DTGVSQNPRHKITKRGQNVTFRCDPISEHNRLYWYRQTLGQGPEFLTYFQNEAQLEKSRLLSDRFSAERPKGSFSTLEIQRTEQGDSAMYLCASSSSGGADTQYFGPGTRLTVL.

J is TRBJ2-1 and V is TRBV30, with unresolved D. The CDR3 runs to 12 residues. Looked up from germline, CDR1 is GTSNPN and CDR2 is SVGIG (reference sequence). V was trimmed by 1 base and J by 5 bases, leaving 6 bases between them. CDR3 nucleotide sequence: TGTGCCTGGAGTGGGTTAGACAATGAGCAGTTCTTC. Amino acids: CAWSGLDNEQFF.

This rearrangement joins TRBV29-1 to TRBJ2-4; the D gene is possibly TRBD2 (6 bases). The germline CDR1 and CDR2 sequences are SQVTM and ANQGSEA. V lost 6 bases and J 9 bases, leaving 18 bases between the germline ends. The length of the CDR3 is 13 residues. The CDR3 here is CSVRLGGGAIQYF. In DNA form, the CDR3 reads TGCAGCGTCCGACTGGGCGGAGGGGCCATTCAGTACTTC.

The table lists this clone with a few counts. V gene TRBV27 combines with J gene TRBJ2-7, with TRBD1 matching over 9 bases. In germline, CDR1 is MNHEY, CDR2 SMNVEV (reference sequence). The CDR3 spans 13 residues. V lost 6 bases to trimming and J lost 3 bases; unmatched junction nucleotides: 3. CDR3 DNA: TGTGCCAGCAGGGGACAGGGTCTCTACGAGCAGTACTTC. It yields the protein CASRGQGLYEQYF.

CDR3 in amino acids: CASSDGQFRYEQYF. The DNA of the CDR3 is TGTGCCAGCAGTGACGGACAGTTTCGGTACGAGCAGTACTTC. The chain recombines TRBV6-1 with TRBJ2-7, with a tentative D call TRBD1 (6 bases). The CDR3 has 14 amino acids. V was cut by 3 bases and J by 4 bases, with 13 bases left in between. CDR1 and CDR2 (germline): MNHNS, SASEGT.

This chain uses TRBV6-1 with TRBJ2-1; 9 bases match TRBD2. Trimming at V came to 0 bases and at J to 1 base, leaving 1 base not matched to a gene. The CDR3 has 16 amino acids. Germline CDR1 MNHNS, CDR2 SASEGT. The CDR3 loop reads CASSEASGGSYNEQFF. DNA of the CDR3: TGTGCCAGCAGTGAAGCTAGCGGGGGTTCCTACAATGAGCAGTTCTTC.

The chain links TRBV5-1 to TRBJ1-2; 8 nucleotides line up with TRBD1. Trimming cost V 4 bases and J 8 bases; bases outside gene matches: 13. The germline V gene encodes CDR1 SGHRS and CDR2 YFSETQ. This CDR3 comprises 15 residues. The CDR3 DNA reads TGCGCCAGCAGCGAAATGGGACAGGTCTCGGGGGGCTACACCTTC. Translating it yields CASSEMGQVSGGYTF.